This TCR beta chain was identified in a study of CD8 T cells in acute hepatitis C reinfection. Sample time point: naive CD8 control sorted from an acute-time-point sample. The V gene's germline CDR1 is SGHVS and CDR2 FQNEAQ. The CDR3 is 15 residues long. The V segment lost 4 bases and the J segment 0 bases; nucleotides outside the gene matches: 2. TCRdb's copy holds only in-frame clones and misses some; the assay was immunoSEQ multiplex PCR. This sample has tens of thousands of clones, with 70% to 90% found just once. Sample: naive CD8+ T cells from PBMCs. The source is a woman aged 18-29 years who spontaneously cleared hepatitis C infection. The J gene is TRBJ2-7, the V gene TRBV7-8; TRBD2 matches at 11 bases. CDR3 protein: CASSSSGRSSYEQYF. In DNA form, the CDR3 reads TGTGCCAGCAGCTCTAGCGGGAGGAGCTCCTACGAGCAGTACTTC. Supplemented by reference TRBV7-8 and TRBJ2-7, the full variable domain reads GAGVSQSPRYKVAKRGQDVALRCDPISGHVSLFWYQQALGQGPEFLTYFQNEAQLDKSGLPSDRFFAERPEGSVSTLKIQRTQQEDSAVYLCASSSSGRSSYEQYFGPGTRLTVT.